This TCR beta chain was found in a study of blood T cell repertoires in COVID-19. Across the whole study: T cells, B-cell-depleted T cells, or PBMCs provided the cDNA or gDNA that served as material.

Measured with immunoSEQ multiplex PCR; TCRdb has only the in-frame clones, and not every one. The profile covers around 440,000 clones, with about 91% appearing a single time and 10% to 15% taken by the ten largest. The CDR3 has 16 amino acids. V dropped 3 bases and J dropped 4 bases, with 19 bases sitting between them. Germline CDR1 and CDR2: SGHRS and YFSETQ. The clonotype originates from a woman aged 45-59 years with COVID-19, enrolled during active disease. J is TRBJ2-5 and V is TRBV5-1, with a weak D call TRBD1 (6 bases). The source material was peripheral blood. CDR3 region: CASSSRTAAITETQYF. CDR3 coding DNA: TGCGCCAGCAGCTCTAGGACAGCCGCAATAACAGAGACCCAGTACTTC.